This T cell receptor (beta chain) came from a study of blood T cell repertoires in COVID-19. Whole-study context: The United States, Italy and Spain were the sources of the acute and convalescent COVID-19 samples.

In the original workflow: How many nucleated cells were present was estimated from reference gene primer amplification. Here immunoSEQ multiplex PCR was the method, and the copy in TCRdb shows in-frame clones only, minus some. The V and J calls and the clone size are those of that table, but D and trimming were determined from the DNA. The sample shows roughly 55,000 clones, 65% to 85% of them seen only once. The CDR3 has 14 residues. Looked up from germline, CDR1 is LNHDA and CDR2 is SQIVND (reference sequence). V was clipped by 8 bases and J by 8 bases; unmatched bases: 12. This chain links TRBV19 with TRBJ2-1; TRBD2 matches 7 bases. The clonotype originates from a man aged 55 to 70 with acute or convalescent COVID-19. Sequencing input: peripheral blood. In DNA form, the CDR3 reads TGTGCCAGTGAGAAGACTAGCTATTCCGATGAGCAGTTCTTC. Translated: CASEKTSYSDEQFF.